One T cell receptor beta chain is described in this entry. Germline CDR1 is MNHEY and CDR2 is SVGAGI. The length of the CDR3 is 13 residues. The V and J ends lost 1 base and 8 bases respectively, with 11 bases between them. The table came from immunoSEQ multiplex PCR; TCRdb's copy has only in-frame clones and leaves some out. The repertoire has over 30,000 clones, about 92% of them found once; the top ten carry 36%. The sample originates from a study of OX40 agonist ivuxolimab in advanced cancers. Sequenced material: CD4+ or CD8+ T cells sorted from blood, taken in a trial of the OX40 agonist ivuxolimab. The clonotype originates from an adult with an advanced solid tumor such as melanoma, head and neck, liver or kidney cancer. The genes are TRBV6-5 and TRBJ1-1; D perhaps matches TRBD1 (5 bases). The CDR3 sequence is CASSYFGAGEAFF. The CDR3 coding sequence is TGTGCCAGCAGTTACTTCGGGGCAGGAGAAGCTTTCTTT.